The T cell receptor (beta chain) described here comes from a study of neurological immune-mediated disorders. The sample holds many counts of this clonotype. From germline, CDR1 is LGHNA and CDR2 YSLEER. The CDR3 runs 15 residues. V shed 6 bases and J 3 bases; nucleotides not matched to a gene: 11. TCRdb reanalysed the 5' RACE reads using MiXCR and keeps one entry per CDR3 protein. The table includes more than 50,000 distinct CDR3 sequences, around 4.2% detected once. V and J are TRBV4-3 and TRBJ2-7; TRBD1 agrees at 7 bases. Sequences were obtained from PBMCs. This TCR was recovered from a man under 40 with multiple sclerosis. Here the CDR3 reads CASSLTSGQHYEQYF. Here the CDR3 DNA reads TGCGCCAGCAGTCTAACATCGGGACAGCACTACGAGCAGTACTTC.